What follows are 3 T cell receptor delta chains derived from one specimen sequenced in a study of γδ T cells in repeated Plasmodium falciparum infection. TCRdb processed the multiplex PCR reads again with the CATT caller. The sample lists approximately 50,000 delta-chain clones; around 2% were seen once. Bulk repertoires came from Vgamma9/Vdelta2+ or Vdelta2-negative gammadelta T cells flow-sorted from PBMC. Sample: gamma-delta T cells from blood. These TCRs come from a pool of human donors (malaria-infected and uninfected, not separated).

This clone turned up a few times. This likely traces to a read error, being one base from a far larger clone. Other DNA sequences in the sample encode the same CDR3. The J gene was not called, though the V gene is TRDV2; TRDD3 is taken as the D call from the table, unchecked against the DNA. CDR3 length: 21 residues. Germline assignment: CDR1 GEAIGNYY and CDR2 EKD. The CDR3 region is CACDTVFLGDTRDPVTDKLIF. In DNA form, the CDR3 reads TGTGCCTGTGACACGGTGTTTCTGGGGGATACGCGGGATCCCGTCACCGATAAGCTCATCTTT.

Points on this clone: TCRdb's listed protein matches a much larger clone and diverges from this DNA's translation at residue 3, likely through a read error; the protein shown comes from the DNA. The gene calls are TRDV1 and TRDJ1, with D possibly TRDD3 on 6 matching bases. Germline matching of the DNA provided the J gene here, since TCRdb leaves it blank. The CDR3 is made up of 20 amino acids. Germline V gives CDR1 TSWWSYY, CDR2 QGS. CDR3 protein: CAPGEPSPPYWAPGTDKLIF. The CDR3 DNA reads as TGTGCTCCTGGGGAACCCTCCCCCCCCTACTGGGCTCCCGGCACCGATAAACTCATCTTT.

This clone showed up just a few times. For this DNA, TCRdb reports the protein of a much larger clone, which diverges at residue 7, most likely from a read error; the protein presented here is translated directly from the DNA. The rearrangement uses TRDV2 and TRDJ1; 9 bases line up with TRDD3. No J gene is reported in TCRdb; it was inferred here by comparing the DNA with germline. Trimming at V came to 0 bases and at J to 2 bases, leaving 18 bases not matched to a gene. The CDR3 runs 20 residues. Germline CDR1 GEAIGNYY, CDR2 EKD. CDR3 protein: CACDTEGVRGYEGVTDKLIF. The CDR3 DNA reads as TGTGCCTGTGACACCGAGGGAGTACGGGGATACGAGGGGGTTACCGATAAACTCATCTTT.